The entry below describes one TCR beta chain. Profiled with immunoSEQ multiplex PCR; TCRdb holds only in-frame clones, not every one. The sample lists some 250,000 clones, about 86% occurring once. The data derive from a study of blood T cell repertoires in COVID-19. This CDR3 region has 13 residues. Germline CDR1 is SGHVS and CDR2 is FQNEAQ. V was trimmed by 7 bases and J by 4 bases, leaving 13 bases between them. The source is a woman in her twenties or thirties with COVID-19, enrolled during active disease. The rearrangement joins TRBV7-8 to TRBJ1-1, with a tentative D call TRBD1 (5 bases). Sequences were obtained from peripheral blood. This chain's CDR3 is CASIGGSVTEAFF. The CDR3, as DNA: TGTGCCAGCATCGGGGGGTCGGTCACTGAAGCTTTCTTT.